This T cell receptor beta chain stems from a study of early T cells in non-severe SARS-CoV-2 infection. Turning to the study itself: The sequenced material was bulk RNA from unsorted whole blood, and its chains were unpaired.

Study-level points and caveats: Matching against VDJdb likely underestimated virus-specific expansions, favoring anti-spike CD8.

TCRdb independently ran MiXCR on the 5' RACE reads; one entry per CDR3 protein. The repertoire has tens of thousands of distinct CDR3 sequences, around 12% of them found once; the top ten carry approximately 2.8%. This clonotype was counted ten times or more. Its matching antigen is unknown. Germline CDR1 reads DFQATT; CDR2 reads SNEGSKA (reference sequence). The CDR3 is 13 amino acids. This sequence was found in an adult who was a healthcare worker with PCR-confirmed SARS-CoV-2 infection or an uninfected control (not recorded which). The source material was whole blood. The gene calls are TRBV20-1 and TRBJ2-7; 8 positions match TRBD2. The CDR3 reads CSIVAAGAYEQYF. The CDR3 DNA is TGCAGCATCGTTGCAGCGGGAGCTTACGAGCAGTACTTC.